This is a list of T cell receptor beta chains from one sample in a study of cytomegalovirus exposure and HLA in healthy donors. Using immunoSEQ multiplex PCR, the repertoire was profiled, and TCRdb retains in-frame clones only, with some absent. Of over 150,000 clones listed, about 70% were seen once; the top ten hold less than 3.5%. The sequenced sample consisted of PBMCs. The receptors originated from a woman aged 40 to 50 in good health and CMV-seropositive. The CDR3 runs from the conserved cysteine through the conserved F or W. Fields, in order: CDR3 length, D gene, J gene, clone size, V gene, CDR3 DNA, CDR3 protein. The D gene is left open where the match is weak. Clone size is given for some rows only: seen once, a few or many times, or a class if the clone is expanded.

>17|NA|TRBJ1-3|NA|TRBV23-1
TGCGCCAGCAGTCAATCGATTGGTGGCCGCTCTGGAAACACCATATATTTT
CASSQSIGGRSGNTIYF
>13|NA|TRBJ1-6|NA|TRBV27
TGTGCCAGCAGCCTGGAGATCGGTTCACCCCTCCACTTT
CASSLEIGSPLHF
>15|TRBD2|TRBJ2-7|NA|TRBV28
TGTGCCAGCAGTCTAGCGGGAGGTCAATCCTACGAGCAGTACTTC
CASSLAGGQSYEQYF
>13|TRBD1|TRBJ2-7|NA|TRBV7-2
TGTGCCAGCAGCCACGACAGGGGGCGCGAGCAGTACTTC
CASSHDRGREQYF
>15|NA|TRBJ1-2|once|TRBV5-6
TGTGCCAGCAGCTTTGGTAGGGGCGACCTCTATGGCTACACCTTC
CASSFGRGDLYGYTF
>13|NA|TRBJ1-6|NA|TRBV4-3
TGCGCCAGCAGCCAAGACCAGATTTCACCCCTCAACTTT
CASSQDQISPLNF
>14|TRBD2|TRBJ2-5|NA|TRBV7-9
TGTGCCAGCAGACTCAGGACTAGCGAGGAGACCCAGTACTTC
CASRLRTSEETQYF
>16|NA|TRBJ2-7|few|TRBV5-1
TGCGCCAGCAGCTTGGCAGGGGCCGGGGCGCTGGGGGAGCAGTACTTC
CASSLAGAGALGEQYF
>16|TRBD2|TRBJ2-3|few|TRBV10-3
TGTGCCATCAGTGACTCACTAGCGGGAGAAACAGATACGCAGTATTTT
CAISDSLAGETDTQYF
>13|TRBD2|TRBJ2-7|NA|TRBV18
TGTGCCAGCTCAGGGGGACTAGACTACGAGCAGTACTTC
CASSGGLDYEQYF
>16|TRBD1|TRBJ2-1|NA|TRBV7-2
TGTGCCAGCAGCTCACCCGGGACAGGGATAAGAAATGAGCAGTTCTTC
CASSSPGTGIRNEQFF
>14|NA|TRBJ2-3|NA|TRBV5-1
TGCGCCAGCAGCTTCGCCCCTGGGCCAGATACGCAGTATTTT
CASSFAPGPDTQYF
>14|NA|TRBJ1-5|few|TRBV27
TGTGCCAGCAGTCCCACAGGGCAGCGTCAGCCCCAGCATTTT
CASSPTGQRQPQHF
>13|TRBD1|TRBJ1-5|few|TRBV7-9
TGTGCCAGCAGCACAACAGGGGAACAGCCCCAGCATTTT
CASSTTGEQPQHF
>17|NA|TRBJ2-1|NA|TRBV6-1
TGTGCCAGCAGTGAAGCGACGTACCAGCGGGCGTACAATGAGCAGTTCTTC
CASSEATYQRAYNEQFF
>15|TRBD2|TRBJ2-7|NA|TRBV7-3
TGTGCCAGCCGCCGAAGGACTAGCGGACCCTACGAGCAGTACTTC
CASRRRTSGPYEQYF